These 22 T cell receptor beta chains were all obtained from the same sample, sequenced in a study of blood T cell repertoires in COVID-19. Sequencing used immunoSEQ multiplex PCR; TCRdb keeps in-frame clones, though not all of them. The sample lists about 98,000 clones, about 81% occurring once. The sequencing input was peripheral blood. These TCRs come from an older man with acute or convalescent COVID-19.

The chain links TRBV7-2 to TRBJ2-1; TRBD1 matches at 9 bases. Germline V lookup: CDR1 SGHTA, CDR2 FQGNSA. The CDR3 length is 15 residues. In nucleotides, the CDR3 is TGTTCCTCCGGCCCAGACAGGGGGGCCTACAATGAGCAGTTCTTC. Amino acid sequence: CSSGPDRGAYNEQFF.

The chain employs TRBV5-5 and TRBJ2-5; 7 nucleotides align to TRBD1. Germline assignment: CDR1 SGHKS and CDR2 YYEKEE (reference sequence). The CDR3 sequence is 15 residues long. Trimming removed 7 bases from V and 2 bases from J; junction bases left unmatched: 11. CDR3 protein: CASRPLSRGQETQYF. CDR3 nucleotides: TGTGCCAGCCGACCCCTTTCCAGGGGGCAAGAGACCCAGTACTTC.

V gene TRBV19 combines with J gene TRBJ1-2; TRBD1 might be the D (6 bases). This CDR3 contains 13 residues. V lost 6 bases, J lost 5 bases, and 13 bases lay in between. Germline values: CDR1 LNHDA, CDR2 SQIVND (reference sequence). Written as DNA, the CDR3 is TGTGCCAGTAGCCAAGGGGGAGGGTATGGCTACACCTTC. Translation gives CASSQGGGYGYTF.

The V call is TRBV19, the J call TRBJ2-7; 7 positions agree with TRBD1. The CDR3 contains 13 residues. V was clipped by 8 bases and J by 5 bases; unmatched bases: 9. CDR1 LNHDA and CDR2 SQIVND come from the germline V gene (reference sequence). The CDR3 nucleotides read TGTGCCAGTGGACACAGGGGAACCCACGAGCAGTACTTC. It specifies CASGHRGTHEQYF.

V is TRBV29-1 and J is TRBJ2-7; no reliable D call. The CDR3 sequence is 12 residues long. V was clipped by 6 bases and J by 1 base, with 10 bases between them. Looked up from germline, CDR1 is SQVTM and CDR2 is ANQGSEA. The CDR3 region is CSVLTVSYEQYF. The CDR3 DNA is TGCAGCGTACTAACCGTATCCTACGAGCAGTACTTC.

J is TRBJ2-1 and V is TRBV5-1; 14 nucleotides line up with TRBD2. Germline V lookup: CDR1 SGHRS, CDR2 YFSETQ. The trim removed 0 bases at V and 2 bases at J, leaving 22 bases unmatched. This CDR3 contains 24 residues. This CDR3 is CASSLGPGTSGSVKRIQTYNEQFF. In nucleotides, the CDR3 is TGCGCCAGCAGCTTGGGCCCCGGGACTAGCGGGAGTGTAAAGAGGATTCAGACCTACAATGAGCAGTTCTTC.

V and J are TRBV3-1 (or the pseudogene TRBV3-2) and TRBJ2-7; 13 bases map to TRBD2. The ends lost 1 base at V and 0 bases at J; junction bases unmatched: 3. The CDR3 sequence is 17 residues long. Germline V gives CDR1 LGHDT, CDR2 YNNKEL (reference sequence). The CDR3 protein is CASSQVLAGGSSYEQYF. For the CDR3, the DNA is TGTGCCAGCAGCCAAGTACTAGCGGGGGGGAGCTCCTACGAGCAGTACTTC.

The chain combines TRBV25-1 with TRBJ2-6, with a tentative D call TRBD2 (6 bases). Per the germline V gene, CDR1 is MGHDK and CDR2 is SYGVNS. Trimming took 8 bases from V and 0 from J, leaving 17 bases between them. This CDR3 region has 17 residues. The CDR3 nucleotides read TGTGCCAGCCGAGCGGGTCACCAACACTCTGGGGCCAACGTCCTGACTTTC. Encoded protein: CASRAGHQHSGANVLTF.

This chain connects TRBV7-2 to TRBJ2-2; TRBD1 agrees at 9 bases. Germline CDR1 is SGHTA and CDR2 is FQGNSA. Trimming at V came to 4 bases and at J to 3 bases, leaving 9 bases not matched to a gene. The CDR3 extends over 17 amino acids. The CDR3 region is CASSSFGQGKDTGELFF. DNA for the CDR3: TGTGCCAGCAGCTCCTTCGGACAGGGGAAGGACACCGGGGAGCTGTTTTTT.

The chain carries TRBV29-1 and TRBJ2-7; 7 nucleotides align to TRBD2. Germline loops: CDR1 SQVTM, CDR2 ANQGSEA. After removal of 4 bases from V and 7 bases from J, the junction contained 7 bases not matched to a gene. CDR3 size: 12 residues. For the CDR3, the DNA is TGCAGCGTTGTGGCGGGAGCTGATGAGCAGTACTTC. It encodes CSVVAGADEQYF.

The chain joins TRBV15 to TRBJ1-2, with D possibly TRBD1 on 6 matching bases. The V and J ends lost 6 bases and 8 bases respectively, with 16 bases between them. Per the germline V gene, CDR1 is LNHNV and CDR2 is YYDKDF (reference sequence). The CDR3 sequence is 13 residues long. CDR3: CATRSTGPGGYTF. The CDR3 bases are TGTGCCACCAGGTCGACAGGCCCAGGAGGCTACACCTTC.

The V gene is TRBV5-4, the J gene TRBJ2-2; 9 bases are a match to TRBD1. This CDR3 contains 15 residues. J lost 5 bases, V lost 4 bases, and 6 bases had no gene match. Germline loops: CDR1 SGHNT, CDR2 YYREEE (reference sequence). The CDR3: CASSPWTGATGELFF. CDR3 sequence (DNA): TGTGCCAGCAGCCCGTGGACAGGGGCGACCGGGGAGCTGTTTTTT.

This clone was observed a handful of times. This rearrangement joins TRBV28 to TRBJ1-4; D is unclear. The CDR3 consists of 15 residues. Trimming cost V 6 bases and J 4 bases, with 15 bases left between them. In germline, CDR1 is MDHEN, CDR2 SYDVKM. CDR3 in amino acids: CASSPSRLDNEKLFF. CDR3 nucleotide sequence: TGTGCCAGCAGCCCGAGTCGCCTTGATAATGAAAAACTGTTTTTT.

This clone was counted only a few times. The gene calls are TRBV6-4 and TRBJ1-6, with D possibly being TRBD1 (6 bases). This CDR3 spans 16 amino acids. Trimming removed 2 bases at V and 6 bases at J, with 14 bases between. Per the germline V gene, CDR1 is MRHNA and CDR2 is SNTAGT. The CDR3 reads CASSDARGAGNSPLHF. The CDR3, as DNA: TGTGCCAGCAGTGACGCCCGGGGGGCGGGTAATTCACCCCTCCACTTT.

The chain has TRBV29-1 and TRBJ2-7, with TRBD2 identical over 11 bases. Germline CDR1 and CDR2: SQVTM and ANQGSEA. With 5 bases clipped from V and 7 bases from J, the junction kept 10 bases outside the gene matches. The CDR3 has 14 amino acids. DNA for the CDR3: TGCAGCGTTACCGGGACTAGCGGTCCAAGGGAGCAGTACTTC. The encoded protein is CSVTGTSGPREQYF.

This sequence joins TRBV6-5 and TRBJ1-1; D unresolved. Trimming removed 7 bases from V and 7 bases from J, with 10 bases in between. Germline V CDR1 and CDR2: MNHEY, SVGAGI. The CDR3 spans 11 residues. The CDR3 nucleotides are TGTGCCAGCACCCGGGGAAATGAAGCTTTCTTT. It translates to CASTRGNEAFF.

This chain uses TRBV14 with TRBJ1-5; D may be TRBD1 (5 bases). This CDR3 has 13 amino acids. Germline-derived CDR1 and CDR2 are SGHDN and FVKESK. V was cut by 4 bases and J by 6 bases, with 10 bases left in between. CDR3 nucleotides: TGTGCCAGCAGCCGGGGACTAGGTCAGCCCCAGCATTTT. Protein: CASSRGLGQPQHF.

This clone was counted a single time. V and J are TRBV2 and TRBJ1-5; possibly TRBD1 for D (5 bases). The CDR3 has 13 residues. Germline CDR1 SNHLY, CDR2 FYNNEI. V lost 4 bases and J lost 7, with 11 bases in between. The CDR3 here is CASSAERQQPQHF. The CDR3 bases are TGTGCCAGCAGTGCGGAAAGACAGCAGCCCCAGCATTTT.

This sequence joins TRBV7-2 and TRBJ1-4, with TRBD1 as a possible D gene (6 bases). V gave up 1 base and J gave up 7 bases, with 13 bases separating them. The germline CDR1 and CDR2 sequences are SGHTA and FQGNSA. The CDR3 is made up of 15 amino acids. In DNA, the CDR3 is TGTGCCAGCAGCTTAGACACAGGGACCATTGAAAAACTGTTTTTT. This codes for CASSLDTGTIEKLFF. Using reference TRBV7-2 and TRBJ1-4 for the parts outside the CDR3, the full variable domain is GAGVSQSPSNKVTEKGKDVELRCDPISGHTALYWYRQSLGQGLEFLIYFQGNSAPDKSGLPSDRFSAERTGGSVSTLTIQRTQQEDSAVYLCASSLDTGTIEKLFFGSGTQLSVL.

The V gene is TRBV5-1, the J gene TRBJ1-2, with D perhaps matching TRBD1 (6 bases). The CDR3 loop spans 14 amino acids. Germline CDR1 SGHRS, CDR2 YFSETQ. V was clipped by 3 bases and J by 9 bases, with 18 bases between them. The CDR3 nucleotides are TGCGCCAGCAGCTCGGACAGTTCCACGGGGAGCTACACCTTC. Translation gives CASSSDSSTGSYTF.

This clone was seen once. This chain links TRBV19 with TRBJ1-5; TRBD1 is a possible D gene (6 bases). Germline V gene lookup returns CDR1 LNHDA and CDR2 SQIVND (reference sequence). The CDR3 sequence is 14 residues long. The V end was cut by 8 bases, the J end by 5 bases, with 16 bases between. The CDR3 DNA reads TGTGCCAGTCAAACGATACAGGGTTATCAGCCCCAGCATTTT. It specifies CASQTIQGYQPQHF. Filled out from reference TRBV19 and TRBJ1-5, the complete variable domain reads DGGITQSPKYLFRKEGQNVTLSCEQNLNHDAMYWYRQDPGQGLRLIYYSQIVNDFQKGDIAEGYSVSREKKESFPLTVTSAQKNPTAFYLCASQTIQGYQPQHFGDGTRLSIL.

This sequence joins TRBV7-2 and TRBJ1-2; 7 bases agree with TRBD1. Trimming cost V 0 bases and J 6 bases; bases outside gene matches: 7. CDR3 length: 15 residues. Germline V gene data show CDR1 as SGHTA and CDR2 as FQGNSA. The CDR3 reads CASSLAKRQGDGYTF. As DNA, the CDR3 is TGTGCCAGCAGCTTAGCGAAACGACAGGGCGATGGCTACACCTTC.